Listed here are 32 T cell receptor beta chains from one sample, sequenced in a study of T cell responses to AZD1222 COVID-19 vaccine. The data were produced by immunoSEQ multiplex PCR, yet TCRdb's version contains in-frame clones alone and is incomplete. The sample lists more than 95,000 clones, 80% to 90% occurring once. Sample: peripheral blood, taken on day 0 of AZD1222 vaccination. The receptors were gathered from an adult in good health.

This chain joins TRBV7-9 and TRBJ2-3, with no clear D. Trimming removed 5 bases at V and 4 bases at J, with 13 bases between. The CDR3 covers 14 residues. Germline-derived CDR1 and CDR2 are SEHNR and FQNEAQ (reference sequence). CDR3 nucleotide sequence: TGTGCCAGCAGCCCACCCGACCAGGCAGATACGCAGTATTTT. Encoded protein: CASSPPDQADTQYF.

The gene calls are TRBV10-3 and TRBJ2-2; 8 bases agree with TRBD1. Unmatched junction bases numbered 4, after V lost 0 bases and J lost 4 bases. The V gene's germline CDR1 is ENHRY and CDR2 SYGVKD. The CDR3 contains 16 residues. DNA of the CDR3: TGTGCCATCAGTGAGTCAGCAGGGGGCAGCACCGGGGAGCTGTTTTTT. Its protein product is CAISESAGGSTGELFF.

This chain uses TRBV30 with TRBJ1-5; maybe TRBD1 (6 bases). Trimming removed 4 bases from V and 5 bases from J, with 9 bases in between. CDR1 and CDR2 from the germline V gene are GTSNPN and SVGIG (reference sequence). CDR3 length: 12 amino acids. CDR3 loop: CAWKQGYQPQHF. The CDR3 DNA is TGTGCCTGGAAGCAGGGGTATCAGCCCCAGCATTTT.

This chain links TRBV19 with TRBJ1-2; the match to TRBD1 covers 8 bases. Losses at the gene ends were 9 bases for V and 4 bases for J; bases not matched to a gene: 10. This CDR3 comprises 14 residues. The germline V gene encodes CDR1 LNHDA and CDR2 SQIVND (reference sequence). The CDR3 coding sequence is TGTGCCAGCCGACCGACAGGGGTCCTCTATGGCTACACCTTC. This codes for CASRPTGVLYGYTF.

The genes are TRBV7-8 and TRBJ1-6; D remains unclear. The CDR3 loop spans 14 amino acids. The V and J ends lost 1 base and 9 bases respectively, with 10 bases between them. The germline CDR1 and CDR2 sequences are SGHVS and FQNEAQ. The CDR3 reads CASSLGEIGSPLHF. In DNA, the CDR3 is TGTGCCAGCAGCTTAGGAGAAATTGGTTCACCCCTCCACTTT. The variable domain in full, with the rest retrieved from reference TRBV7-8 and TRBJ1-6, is GAGVSQSPRYKVAKRGQDVALRCDPISGHVSLFWYQQALGQGPEFLTYFQNEAQLDKSGLPSDRFFAERPEGSVSTLKIQRTQQEDSAVYLCASSLGEIGSPLHFGNGTRLTVT.

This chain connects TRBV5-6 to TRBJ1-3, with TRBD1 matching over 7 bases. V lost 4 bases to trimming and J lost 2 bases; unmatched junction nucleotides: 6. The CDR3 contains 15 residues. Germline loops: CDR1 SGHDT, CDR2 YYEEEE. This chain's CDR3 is CASSPGTAPGNTIYF. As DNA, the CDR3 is TGTGCCAGCAGCCCGGGGACAGCCCCTGGAAACACCATATATTTT.

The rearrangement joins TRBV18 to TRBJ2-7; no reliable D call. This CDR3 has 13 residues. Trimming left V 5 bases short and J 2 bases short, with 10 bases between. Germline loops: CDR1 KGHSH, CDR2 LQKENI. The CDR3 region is CASSADGAYEQYF. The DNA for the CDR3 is TGTGCCAGCTCAGCGGACGGCGCCTACGAGCAGTACTTC.

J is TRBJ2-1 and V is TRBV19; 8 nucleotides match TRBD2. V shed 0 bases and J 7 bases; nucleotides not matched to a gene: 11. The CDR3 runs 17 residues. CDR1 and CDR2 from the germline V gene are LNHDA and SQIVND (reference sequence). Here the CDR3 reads CASSIDRSAGGRNEQFF. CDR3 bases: TGTGCCAGTAGTATAGATCGGTCGGCGGGAGGTAGGAATGAGCAGTTCTTC. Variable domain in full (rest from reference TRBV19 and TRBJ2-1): DGGITQSPKYLFRKEGQNVTLSCEQNLNHDAMYWYRQDPGQGLRLIYYSQIVNDFQKGDIAEGYSVSREKKESFPLTVTSAQKNPTAFYLCASSIDRSAGGRNEQFFGPGTRLTVL.

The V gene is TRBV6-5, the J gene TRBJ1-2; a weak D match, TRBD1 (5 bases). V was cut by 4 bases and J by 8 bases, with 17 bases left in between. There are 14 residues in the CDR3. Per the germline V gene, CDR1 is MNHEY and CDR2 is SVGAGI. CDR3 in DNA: TGTGCCAGCAGTTCTAAGACGGGGCAAGGCGGCTACACCTTC. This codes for CASSSKTGQGGYTF.

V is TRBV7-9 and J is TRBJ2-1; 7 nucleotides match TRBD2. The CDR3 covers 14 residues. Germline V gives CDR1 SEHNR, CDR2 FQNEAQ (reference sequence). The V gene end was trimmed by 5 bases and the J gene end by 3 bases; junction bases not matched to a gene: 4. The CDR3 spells CASSLSGVYNEQFF. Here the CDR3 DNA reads TGTGCCAGCAGCCTCAGCGGGGTCTACAATGAGCAGTTCTTC.

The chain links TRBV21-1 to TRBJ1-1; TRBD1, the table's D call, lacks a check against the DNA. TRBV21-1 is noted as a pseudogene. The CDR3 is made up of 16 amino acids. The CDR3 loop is CASSAGTESLGTEAFF. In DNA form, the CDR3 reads TGTGCCAGCAGCGCTGGGACAGAGTCGTTGGGCACTGAAGCTTTCTTT.

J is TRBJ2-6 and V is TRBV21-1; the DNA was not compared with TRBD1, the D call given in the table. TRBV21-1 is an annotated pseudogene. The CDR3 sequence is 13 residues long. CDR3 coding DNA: TGTGCCAGCAGCGGGGCCGGGGCCAACGTCCTGACTTTC. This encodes CASSGAGANVLTF.

The CDR3 sequence is CASNGGRGYTF. Written as DNA, the CDR3 is TGTGCCAGCAATGGGGGGCGCGGCTACACCTTC. This rearrangement joins TRBV6-5 to TRBJ1-2, with D tentatively TRBD1 (6 bases). CDR1 MNHEY and CDR2 SVGAGI come from the germline V gene. The V end lost 7 bases, the J end lost 8 bases, and 11 bases lay between the germline ends. The CDR3 is 11 amino acids.

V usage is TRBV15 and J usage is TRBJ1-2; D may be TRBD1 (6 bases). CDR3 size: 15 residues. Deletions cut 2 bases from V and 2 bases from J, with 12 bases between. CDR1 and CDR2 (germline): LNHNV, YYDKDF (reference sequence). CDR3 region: CATSRSQGTNYGYTF. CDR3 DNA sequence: TGTGCCACCAGCAGATCACAGGGTACAAACTATGGCTACACCTTC.

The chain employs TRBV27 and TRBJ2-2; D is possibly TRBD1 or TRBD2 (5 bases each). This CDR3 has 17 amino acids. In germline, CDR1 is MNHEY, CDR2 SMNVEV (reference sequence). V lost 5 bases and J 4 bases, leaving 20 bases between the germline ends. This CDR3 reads CASSPLLGRRLTGELFF. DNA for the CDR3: TGTGCCAGCAGTCCCCTCTTGGGACGGAGACTCACCGGGGAGCTGTTTTTT.

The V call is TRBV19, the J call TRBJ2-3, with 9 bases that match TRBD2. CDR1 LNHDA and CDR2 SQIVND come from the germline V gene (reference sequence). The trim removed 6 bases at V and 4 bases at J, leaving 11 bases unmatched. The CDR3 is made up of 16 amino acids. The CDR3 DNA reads TGTGCCAGTAGCCAGACTAGCGGTAGGGGGCCAGATACGCAGTATTTT. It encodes CASSQTSGRGPDTQYF.

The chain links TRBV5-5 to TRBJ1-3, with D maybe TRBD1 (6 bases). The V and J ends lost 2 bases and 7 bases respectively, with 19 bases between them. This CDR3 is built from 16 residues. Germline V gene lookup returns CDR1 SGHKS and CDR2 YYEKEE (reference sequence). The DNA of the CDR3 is TGTGCCAGCAGCTTATCGGGCAGACCAGGGGAGAACACCATATATTTT. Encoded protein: CASSLSGRPGENTIYF.

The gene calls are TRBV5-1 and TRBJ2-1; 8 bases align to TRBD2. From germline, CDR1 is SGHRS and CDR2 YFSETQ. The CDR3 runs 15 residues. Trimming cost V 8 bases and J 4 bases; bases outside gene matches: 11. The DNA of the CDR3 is TGCGCCAGTAAAACGCAGCTAGCGGGTTACAATGAGCAGTTCTTC. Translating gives CASKTQLAGYNEQFF. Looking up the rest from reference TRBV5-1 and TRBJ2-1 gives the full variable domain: KAGVTQTPRYLIKTRGQQVTLSCSPISGHRSVSWYQQTPGQGLQFLFEYFSETQRNKGNFPGRFSGRQFSNSRSEMNVSTLELGDSALYLCASKTQLAGYNEQFFGPGTRLTVL.

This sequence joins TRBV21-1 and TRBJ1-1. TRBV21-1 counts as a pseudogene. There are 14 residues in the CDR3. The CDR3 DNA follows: TGTGCCAGCAGTCAAAGCCGGGGGGACACTGAAGCTTTCTTT. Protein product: CASSQSRGDTEAFF.

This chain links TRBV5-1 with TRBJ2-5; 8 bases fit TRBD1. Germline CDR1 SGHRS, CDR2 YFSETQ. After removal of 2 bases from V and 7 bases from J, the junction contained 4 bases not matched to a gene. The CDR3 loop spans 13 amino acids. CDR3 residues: CASSLGQGGTQYF. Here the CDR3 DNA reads TGCGCCAGCAGCTTAGGACAGGGAGGGACCCAGTACTTC.

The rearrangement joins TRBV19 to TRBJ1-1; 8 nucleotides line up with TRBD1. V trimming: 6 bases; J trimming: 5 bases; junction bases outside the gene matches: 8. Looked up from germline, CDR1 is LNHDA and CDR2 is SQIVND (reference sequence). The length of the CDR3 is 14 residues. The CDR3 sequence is CASRAQGGETEAFF. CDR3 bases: TGTGCCAGTAGGGCACAGGGGGGTGAGACTGAAGCTTTCTTT.

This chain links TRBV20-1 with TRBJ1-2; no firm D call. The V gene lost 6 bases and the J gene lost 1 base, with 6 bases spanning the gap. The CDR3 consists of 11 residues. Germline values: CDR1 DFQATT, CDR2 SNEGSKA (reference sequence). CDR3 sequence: CSAPDNYGYTF. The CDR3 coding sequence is TGCAGTGCCCCCGATAACTATGGCTACACCTTC.

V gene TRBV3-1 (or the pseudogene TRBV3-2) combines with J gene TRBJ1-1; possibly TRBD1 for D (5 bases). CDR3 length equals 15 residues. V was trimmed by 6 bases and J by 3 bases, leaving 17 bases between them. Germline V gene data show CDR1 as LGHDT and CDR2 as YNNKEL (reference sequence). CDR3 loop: CASSQMGGGDTEAFF. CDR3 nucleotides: TGTGCCAGCAGTCAAATGGGTGGGGGGGACACTGAAGCTTTCTTT.

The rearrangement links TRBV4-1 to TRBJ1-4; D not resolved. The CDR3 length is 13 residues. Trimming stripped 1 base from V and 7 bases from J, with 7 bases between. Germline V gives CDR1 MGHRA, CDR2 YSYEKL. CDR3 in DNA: TGCGCCAGCAGCCAAGTGGGTACTGAAAAACTGTTTTTT. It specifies CASSQVGTEKLFF.

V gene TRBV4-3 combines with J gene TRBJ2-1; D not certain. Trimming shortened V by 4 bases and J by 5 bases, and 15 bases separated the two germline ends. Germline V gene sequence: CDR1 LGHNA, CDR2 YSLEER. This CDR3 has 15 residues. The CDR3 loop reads CASSPAASKHNEQFF. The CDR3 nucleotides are TGCGCCAGCAGCCCCGCGGCCTCGAAGCACAATGAGCAGTTCTTC.

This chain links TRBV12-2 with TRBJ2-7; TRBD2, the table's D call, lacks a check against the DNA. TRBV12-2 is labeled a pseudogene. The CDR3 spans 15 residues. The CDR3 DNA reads TGTGCAAGTCGCTTAGCGCTAGCGGGGGTTGGAGAGCAGTACTTC. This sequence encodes CASRLALAGVGEQYF.

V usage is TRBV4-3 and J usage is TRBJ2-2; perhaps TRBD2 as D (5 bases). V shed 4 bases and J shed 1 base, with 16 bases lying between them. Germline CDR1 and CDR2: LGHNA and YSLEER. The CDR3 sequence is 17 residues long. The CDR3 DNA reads TGCGCCAGCAGCCCCAACGGACTTGGGTTGAACACCGGGGAGCTGTTTTTT. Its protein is CASSPNGLGLNTGELFF.

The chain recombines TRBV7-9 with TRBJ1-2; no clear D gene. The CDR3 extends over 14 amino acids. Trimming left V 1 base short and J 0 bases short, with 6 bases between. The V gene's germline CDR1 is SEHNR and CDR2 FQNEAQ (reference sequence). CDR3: CASSLGAANYGYTF. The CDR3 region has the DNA TGTGCCAGCAGCTTAGGGGCAGCTAACTATGGCTACACCTTC.

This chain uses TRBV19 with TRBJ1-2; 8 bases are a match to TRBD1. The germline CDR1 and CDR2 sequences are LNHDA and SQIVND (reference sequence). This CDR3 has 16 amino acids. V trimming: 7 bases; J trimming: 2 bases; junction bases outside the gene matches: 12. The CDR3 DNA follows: TGTGCCAGTACCGGGACAGGCGACATTATAAACTATGGCTACACCTTC. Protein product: CASTGTGDIINYGYTF.

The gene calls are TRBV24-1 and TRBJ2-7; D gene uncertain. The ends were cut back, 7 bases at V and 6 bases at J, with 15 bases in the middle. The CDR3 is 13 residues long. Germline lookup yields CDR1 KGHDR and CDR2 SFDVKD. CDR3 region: CATRAGQSREQYF. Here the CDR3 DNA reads TGTGCCACCAGGGCCGGGCAGTCACGCGAGCAGTACTTC.

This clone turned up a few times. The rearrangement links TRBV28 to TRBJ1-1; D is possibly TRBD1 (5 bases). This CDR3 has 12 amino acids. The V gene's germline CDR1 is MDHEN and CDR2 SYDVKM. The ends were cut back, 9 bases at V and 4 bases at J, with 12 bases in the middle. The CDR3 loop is CASTGSVTEAFF. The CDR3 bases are TGTGCCAGTACAGGTTCGGTCACTGAAGCTTTCTTT.

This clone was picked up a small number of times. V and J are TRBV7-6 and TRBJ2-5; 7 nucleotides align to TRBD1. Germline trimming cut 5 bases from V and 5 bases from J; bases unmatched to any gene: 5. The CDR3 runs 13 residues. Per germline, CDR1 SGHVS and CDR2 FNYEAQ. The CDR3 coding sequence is TGTGCCAGCAGCCCACAGGGGTGGGAGACCCAGTACTTC. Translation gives CASSPQGWETQYF.